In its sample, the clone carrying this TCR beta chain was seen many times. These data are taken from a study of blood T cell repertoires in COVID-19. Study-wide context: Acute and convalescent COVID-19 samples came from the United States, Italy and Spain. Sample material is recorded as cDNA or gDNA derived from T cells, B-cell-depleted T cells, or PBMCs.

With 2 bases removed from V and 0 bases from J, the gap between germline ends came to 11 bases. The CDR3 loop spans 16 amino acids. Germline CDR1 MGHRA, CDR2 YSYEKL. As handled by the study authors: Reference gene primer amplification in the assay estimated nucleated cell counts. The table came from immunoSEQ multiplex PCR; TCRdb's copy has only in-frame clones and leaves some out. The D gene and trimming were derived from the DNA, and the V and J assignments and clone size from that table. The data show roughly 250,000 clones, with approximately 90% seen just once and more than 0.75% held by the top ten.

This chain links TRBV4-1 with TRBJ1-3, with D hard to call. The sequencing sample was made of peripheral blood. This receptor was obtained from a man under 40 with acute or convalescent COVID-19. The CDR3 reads CASSQNPVTSGNTIYF. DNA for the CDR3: TGCGCCAGCAGCCAAAACCCGGTAACCTCTGGAAACACCATATATTTT.